This passage covers 27 T cell receptor beta chains from one sample sequenced in a study of T cell responses to AZD1222 COVID-19 vaccine. Profiled with immunoSEQ multiplex PCR; TCRdb holds only in-frame clones, not every one. The sample gives nearly 95,000 clones, over 75% of which show up once; roughly 2.4% is in the top ten. Sequences were derived from peripheral blood, sampled 28 days after the second AZD1222 dose. The receptor source for this set is an adult who received the AZD1222 COVID-19 vaccine.

CDR3 nucleotide sequence: TGCAGCGTTCCCGGCCCGGGTTTTAGTACTGAAGCTTTCTTT. Amino acid sequence: CSVPGPGFSTEAFF. J is TRBJ1-1 and V is TRBV29-1; D ambiguous. The length of the CDR3 is 14 residues. Trimming left V 5 bases short and J 5 bases short, with 18 bases between. The germline gives CDR1 SQVTM, CDR2 ANQGSEA.

This clone was observed once. V is TRBV5-1 and J is TRBJ1-2; 7 nucleotides line up with TRBD1. CDR1 and CDR2 (germline): SGHRS, YFSETQ. The CDR3 runs 13 residues. With V trimmed by 2 bases and J by 4 bases, 2 bases remained unmatched. CDR3 sequence (DNA): TGCGCCAGCAGCTTTGGGACAGCCTATGGCTACACCTTC. This encodes CASSFGTAYGYTF.

The rearrangement uses TRBV27 and TRBJ2-1, with 9 bases aligning to TRBD2. In germline, CDR1 is MNHEY, CDR2 SMNVEV (reference sequence). The CDR3 sequence is 16 residues long. V was pared by 1 base and J by 4 bases, with 5 bases of the junction left unmatched. The CDR3 spells CASSLLAGAPYNEQFF. DNA for the CDR3: TGTGCCAGCAGTTTATTAGCGGGAGCCCCTTACAATGAGCAGTTCTTC.

The chain recombines TRBV27 with TRBJ1-1; the D gene is possibly TRBD1 (6 bases). From germline, CDR1 is MNHEY and CDR2 SMNVEV (reference sequence). V lost 7 bases, J lost 4 bases, and 16 bases lay in between. The CDR3 is 14 amino acids. CDR3 sequence: CASTRGGSSTEAFF. DNA of the CDR3: TGTGCCAGCACTAGGGGGGGGTCGAGCACTGAAGCTTTCTTT.

The chain combines TRBV3-1 (or the pseudogene TRBV3-2) with TRBJ2-5; D possibly corresponds to TRBD1 (7 bases). The germline V and J ends were trimmed by 6 bases and 1 base, with 12 bases remaining between them. Germline lookup yields CDR1 LGHDT and CDR2 YNNKEL (reference sequence). The CDR3 length is 14 residues. The CDR3 sequence: CASRPGGPQETQYF. CDR3 nucleotides: TGTGCCAGCAGACCAGGGGGGCCCCAAGAGACCCAGTACTTC.

This clone has a single count. The chain links TRBV10-3 to TRBJ2-3, with 10 bases lining up with TRBD1. V was clipped by 3 bases and J by 9 bases; unmatched bases: 3. CDR3 length equals 13 residues. Germline V gene lookup returns CDR1 ENHRY and CDR2 SYGVKD. CDR3 region: CAISDRDRGTQYF. As DNA, the CDR3 is TGTGCCATCAGTGACCGGGACAGGGGAACGCAGTATTTT.

This clone was found once. The chain has TRBV20-1 and TRBJ2-1, with D maybe TRBD2 (5 bases). The V and J ends lost 5 bases and 10 bases respectively, with 12 bases between them. The germline CDR1 and CDR2 sequences are DFQATT and SNEGSKA (reference sequence). This CDR3 spans 11 amino acids. CDR3 in amino acids: CSALRWREQFF. The CDR3 nucleotides are TGCAGTGCTCTCCGGTGGAGGGAGCAGTTCTTC.

The V and J genes are TRBV19 and TRBJ2-1, with 9 bases lining up with TRBD2. The CDR3 contains 14 residues. V trimming: 3 bases; J trimming: 8 bases; junction bases outside the gene matches: 5. Germline CDR1 LNHDA, CDR2 SQIVND (reference sequence). The CDR3 DNA reads TGTGCCAGTAGTATTAGCGGGAGCCATGATGAGCAGTTCTTC. It specifies CASSISGSHDEQFF. Full variable domain (remainder filled in from reference TRBV19 and TRBJ2-1): DGGITQSPKYLFRKEGQNVTLSCEQNLNHDAMYWYRQDPGQGLRLIYYSQIVNDFQKGDIAEGYSVSREKKESFPLTVTSAQKNPTAFYLCASSISGSHDEQFFGPGTRLTVL.

This rearrangement joins TRBV4-2 to TRBJ1-1, with TRBD1 matching 11 bases. The CDR3 runs 15 residues. The V and J ends lost 6 bases and 3 bases, in that order; junction bases with no gene match: 6. Germline CDR1 reads LGHNA; CDR2 reads YNFKEQ. The chain's CDR3 is CASREGQGGDTEAFF. CDR3 DNA: TGTGCCAGCAGGGAGGGACAGGGGGGAGACACTGAAGCTTTCTTT.

The rearrangement uses TRBV7-9 and TRBJ1-2; 7 nucleotides line up with TRBD1. Losses at the gene ends were 4 bases for V and 7 bases for J; bases not matched to a gene: 6. The germline V gene encodes CDR1 SEHNR and CDR2 FQNEAQ (reference sequence). This CDR3 region has 13 residues. The CDR3 nucleotides read TGTGCCAGCAGCTCTACCACAGGGGTTGGCTACACCTTC. Encoded protein: CASSSTTGVGYTF.

This chain uses TRBV29-1 with TRBJ2-7; a possible D gene is TRBD2 (6 bases). The CDR3 has 13 residues. Germline CDR1 SQVTM, CDR2 ANQGSEA. The V gene lost 6 bases and the J gene lost 5 bases, with 17 bases spanning the gap. CDR3 DNA sequence: TGCAGCGTGGGGGGACTCTCGAATGACGAGCAGTACTTC. This gives the protein CSVGGLSNDEQYF.

The chain employs TRBV5-1 and TRBJ1-2; no clear D gene. Germline V gene data show CDR1 as SGHRS and CDR2 as YFSETQ. Trimming pared 3 bases from V and 8 bases from J, leaving 11 bases between. The CDR3 extends over 12 amino acids. In DNA form, the CDR3 reads TGCGCCAGCAGCTGGCAAGGGAGAGGCTACACCTTC. This encodes CASSWQGRGYTF.

The J gene is TRBJ1-1, the V gene TRBV7-9; unclear D gene. Germline V gives CDR1 SEHNR, CDR2 FQNEAQ (reference sequence). Trimming removed 5 bases from V and 1 base from J, with 8 bases in between. CDR3 length: 13 amino acids. The DNA for the CDR3 is TGTGCCAGCAGCCCAGCTTCGAACACTGAAGCTTTCTTT. It codes for CASSPASNTEAFF. The full variable domain, completed using reference TRBV7-9 and TRBJ1-1, is DTGVSQNPRHKITKRGQNVTFRCDPISEHNRLYWYRQTLGQGPEFLTYFQNEAQLEKSRLLSDRFSAERPKGSFSTLEIQRTEQGDSAMYLCASSPASNTEAFFGQGTRLTVV.

The table lists this clone with a count of one. V is TRBV9 and J is TRBJ1-6; the match to TRBD1 covers 8 bases. Trimming cost V 2 bases and J 7 bases; bases outside gene matches: 5. Germline lookup yields CDR1 SGDLS and CDR2 YYNGEE. The CDR3 sequence is 15 residues long. As DNA, the CDR3 is TGTGCCAGCAGCGTGGTCGACAGGGGCAATTCACCCCTCCACTTT. Residues: CASSVVDRGNSPLHF.

This chain joins TRBV9 and TRBJ2-5; 8 bases align to TRBD2. The CDR3 totals 16 residues. Germline CDR1 SGDLS, CDR2 YYNGEE. J was trimmed by 5 bases and V by 1 base; bases with no gene match: 10. The chain's CDR3 is CASSVLGTRGRETQYF. DNA for the CDR3: TGTGCCAGCAGCGTACTCGGGACTAGAGGACGGGAGACCCAGTACTTC.

The genes are TRBV3-1 (or the pseudogene TRBV3-2) and TRBJ2-7; 10 bases fit TRBD1. The CDR3 has 14 residues. CDR1 is LGHDT and CDR2 is YNNKEL in the germline V gene (reference sequence). V dropped 4 bases and J dropped 9; count of bases not matched to a gene: 9. CDR3 loop: CASSPGTGVSVQYF. The CDR3, as DNA: TGTGCCAGCAGCCCAGGGACAGGGGTCTCTGTGCAGTACTTC.

The chain couples TRBV10-3 to TRBJ2-2, with 9 bases fitting TRBD1. The length of the CDR3 is 17 residues. Per germline, CDR1 ENHRY and CDR2 SYGVKD. The junction had 8 bases not matched to a gene; V was cut back by 3 bases and J by 3 bases. Here the CDR3 DNA reads TGTGCCATCAGTGAAAGCACCGGGACAGGGTACACCGGGGAGCTGTTTTTT. This sequence encodes CAISESTGTGYTGELFF.

V is TRBV19 and J is TRBJ2-1, with TRBD1 matching over 9 bases. The CDR3 has 15 amino acids. The V gene end was trimmed by 8 bases and the J gene end by 5 bases; junction bases not matched to a gene: 10. From germline, CDR1 is LNHDA and CDR2 SQIVND (reference sequence). The DNA of the CDR3 is TGTGCCAGTCAACCACCGGGACAGGGACACAATGAGCAGTTCTTC. Amino acids: CASQPPGQGHNEQFF. Supplemented by reference TRBV19 and TRBJ2-1, the full variable domain reads DGGITQSPKYLFRKEGQNVTLSCEQNLNHDAMYWYRQDPGQGLRLIYYSQIVNDFQKGDIAEGYSVSREKKESFPLTVTSAQKNPTAFYLCASQPPGQGHNEQFFGPGTRLTVL.

This chain links TRBV24-1 with TRBJ1-1, with unresolved D. V gave up 0 bases and J gave up 5 bases, with 15 bases separating them. The CDR3 is 16 residues long. Germline CDR1 KGHDR, CDR2 SFDVKD. The CDR3 nucleotides are TGTGCCACCAGTGATTTGCTAGGGCGAGGAGAGACTGAAGCTTTCTTT. The encoded protein is CATSDLLGRGETEAFF.

The chain uses TRBV11-2 and TRBJ2-7; D is unresolved. V shed 5 bases and J shed 6 bases, with 20 bases lying between them. CDR3 length: 15 amino acids. CDR1 SGHAT and CDR2 FQNNGV come from the germline V gene. The CDR3 region is CASSRRRISSSEQYF. The CDR3 DNA follows: TGTGCCAGCAGCCGTCGTCGGATATCTTCGTCCGAGCAGTACTTC.

This chain connects TRBV10-3 to TRBJ1-3, with TRBD1 matching over 9 bases. CDR3 size: 12 residues. V gave up 6 bases and J gave up 6 bases; unmatched junction bases: 0. The germline V gene encodes CDR1 ENHRY and CDR2 SYGVKD. CDR3 coding DNA: TGTGCCATCAGACAGGGGGCAAACACCATATATTTT. Its protein is CAIRQGANTIYF.

The chain combines TRBV4-2 with TRBJ1-3; 8 nucleotides match TRBD1. The CDR3 extends over 14 amino acids. V trimming: 4 bases; J trimming: 2 bases; junction bases outside the gene matches: 1. Per the germline V gene, CDR1 is LGHNA and CDR2 is YNFKEQ. Here the CDR3 DNA reads TGTGCCAGCAGCCCGGACAGGGCTGGAAACACCATATATTTT. Protein product: CASSPDRAGNTIYF.

The CDR3 loop reads CASSFGGGAEKLFF. The CDR3, as DNA: TGTGCCAGCAGCTTCGGAGGGGGCGCCGAAAAACTGTTTTTT. This rearrangement joins TRBV11-2 to TRBJ1-4; 7 bases match TRBD1. With 3 bases clipped from V and 8 bases from J, the junction kept 6 bases outside the gene matches. Germline CDR1 and CDR2: SGHAT and FQNNGV. CDR3 length: 14 residues. The complete variable domain, with remaining parts taken from reference TRBV11-2 and TRBJ1-4, reads EAGVAQSPRYKIIEKRQSVAFWCNPISGHATLYWYQQILGQGPKLLIQFQNNGVVDDSQLPKDRFSAERLKGVDSTLKIQPAKLEDSAVYLCASSFGGGAEKLFFGSGTQLSVL.

The chain carries TRBV7-3 and TRBJ2-1, with 10 bases aligning to TRBD2. The CDR3 is 14 residues long. J gave up 9 bases and V 5 bases, and 7 bases lay outside the gene matches. Germline CDR1 is SGHTA and CDR2 is FQGTGA. The CDR3 here is CASSALAGEGEQFF. The CDR3 DNA follows: TGTGCCAGCAGCGCCCTAGCGGGAGAGGGTGAGCAGTTCTTC.

The chain uses TRBV29-1 and TRBJ2-1, with TRBD2 matching over 12 bases. Germline V gene data show CDR1 as SQVTM and CDR2 as ANQGSEA. The length of the CDR3 is 15 residues. The V gene end was trimmed by 6 bases and the J gene end by 5 bases; junction bases not matched to a gene: 8. CDR3 DNA: TGCAGCGTGGCAAGACTAGCGGGGGTAAACAATGAGCAGTTCTTC. Translating it yields CSVARLAGVNNEQFF.

The chain couples TRBV7-2 to TRBJ1-2, with D perhaps TRBD1 (5 bases). V dropped 1 base and J dropped 7 bases, with 16 bases sitting between them. Per germline, CDR1 SGHTA and CDR2 FQGNSA. This CDR3 spans 15 amino acids. CDR3 sequence: CASSLVRGAGVGYTF. Written as DNA, the CDR3 is TGTGCCAGCAGCTTAGTTCGGGGCGCGGGAGTTGGCTACACCTTC.

The rearrangement joins TRBV11-2 to TRBJ2-1; D is perhaps TRBD2 (5 bases). CDR1 is SGHAT, CDR2 FQNNGV, per germline. The CDR3 runs 13 residues. V lost 1 base to trimming and J lost 9 bases, with 10 bases between them. CDR3 DNA: TGTGCCAGCAGCTTAGTCGAGGGCCTTGAGCAGTTCTTC. This encodes CASSLVEGLEQFF.